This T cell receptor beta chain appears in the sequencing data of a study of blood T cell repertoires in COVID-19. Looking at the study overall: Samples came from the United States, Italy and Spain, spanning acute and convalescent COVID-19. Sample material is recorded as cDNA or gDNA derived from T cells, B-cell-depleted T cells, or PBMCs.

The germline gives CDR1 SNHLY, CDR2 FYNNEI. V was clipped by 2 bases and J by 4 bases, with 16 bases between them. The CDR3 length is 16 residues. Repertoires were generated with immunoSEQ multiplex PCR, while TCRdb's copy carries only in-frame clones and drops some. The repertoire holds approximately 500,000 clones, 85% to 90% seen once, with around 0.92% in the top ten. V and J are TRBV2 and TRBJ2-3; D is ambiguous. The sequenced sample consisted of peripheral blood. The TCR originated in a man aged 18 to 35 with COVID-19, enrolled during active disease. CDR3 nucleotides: TGTGCCAGCAGTGAATTTAGCTCCCAGAGTTCAGATACGCAGTATTTT. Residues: CASSEFSSQSSDTQYF.